This entry features one T cell receptor (beta chain) sequence. Germline V gives CDR1 MNHEY, CDR2 SMNVEV (reference sequence). The CDR3 length is 13 residues. Trimming removed 5 bases at V and 5 bases at J, with 9 bases between. RNA was extracted and reverse transcribed into cDNA as the sequencing template. Repertoires were generated with immunoSEQ multiplex PCR, while TCRdb's copy carries only in-frame clones and drops some. The profile covers roughly 180,000 clones, with more than 55% appearing a single time and 3.3% taken by the ten largest. This entry belongs to a study of CD8+ T cells in alopecia areata. Treatment indicated: oral pan-JAK inhibitor, 5-10 mg twice daily.

The sequence was collected from a human donor with alopecia areata. The J gene is TRBJ2-2, the V gene TRBV27, with D unclear. The material was CD4+ T cells sorted from blood, obtained at week 4, from a patient treated with tofacitinib. As DNA, the CDR3 is TGTGCCAGCAGTAATTTAGTTACCGGGGAGCTGTTTTTT. Translation gives CASSNLVTGELFF.